This T cell receptor beta chain was obtained from a study of neoadjuvant anti-PD-1 for oral cavity cancer. The overall study: Most patients had three to four biweekly doses of 3 mg/kg nivolumab before resection.

Blood cells were analyzed directly, without culture or expansion. Study observations and caveats: Post-nivolumab, blood T cell clonality was significantly elevated in non-responders.

Blood libraries mostly used approximately 450 ng genomic DNA, six replicates each. The repertoire was sequenced with immunoSEQ multiplex PCR; TCRdb's copy has only in-frame clones and lacks some. Of about 16,000 clones in the sample, approximately 75% were seen once. Turning to this clone: Its antigen is still unknown.

The material sequenced was PBMCs, taken before nivolumab (anti-PD-1) treatment. This TCR came from a person aged 40-85 years with oral cavity squamous cell carcinoma.

The CDR3 sequence is CASSIWDRGNEQFF. The CDR3 DNA sequence: TGTGCCAGTAGTATCTGGGACAGGGGGAACGAGCAGTTCTTC. The V gene is TRBV19, the J gene TRBJ2-1; 11 nucleotides match TRBD1. Trimming at V came to 3 bases and at J to 10 bases, leaving 5 bases not matched to a gene. The V gene's germline CDR1 is LNHDA and CDR2 SQIVND (reference sequence). The CDR3 is made up of 14 amino acids.